This entry concerns a single T cell receptor (beta chain). The germline V and J ends were trimmed by 0 bases and 8 bases, with 16 bases remaining between them. Germline V gene data show CDR1 as MNHEY and CDR2 as SVGAGI. CDR3 size: 15 residues. These data come from a study of control samples from healthy donors and cancer patients. Assay used: immunoSEQ multiplex PCR; TCRdb lists only in-frame clones, some missing. The repertoire holds about 73,000 clones, about 93% seen once, with roughly 6.1% in the top ten. The material sequenced was blood. This TCR was recovered from a woman in her forties in good health. The rearrangement joins TRBV6-5 to TRBJ1-2; D is unresolved. DNA for the CDR3: TGTGCCAGCAGTTACTCCTTGGCGGGTCCGGAGGGCTACACCTTC. It is translated as CASSYSLAGPEGYTF.